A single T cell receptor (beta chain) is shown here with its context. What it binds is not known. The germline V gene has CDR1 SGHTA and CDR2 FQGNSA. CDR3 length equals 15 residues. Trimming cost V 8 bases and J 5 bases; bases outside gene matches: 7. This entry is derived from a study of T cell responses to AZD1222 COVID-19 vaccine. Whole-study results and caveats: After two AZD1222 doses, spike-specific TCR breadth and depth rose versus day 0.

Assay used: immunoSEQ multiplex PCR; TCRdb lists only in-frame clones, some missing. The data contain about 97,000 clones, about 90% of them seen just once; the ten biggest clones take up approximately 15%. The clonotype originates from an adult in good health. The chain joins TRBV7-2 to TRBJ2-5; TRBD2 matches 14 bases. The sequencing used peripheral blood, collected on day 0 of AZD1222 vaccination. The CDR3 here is CASSGLAGGAETQYF. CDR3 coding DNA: TGTGCCAGCTCAGGACTAGCGGGAGGCGCGGAGACCCAGTACTTC.